The sequence of this T cell receptor beta chain was determined in a study of identical twins. Study-wide results and limits: Zero-insertion analyses could be partly confounded by invariant MAIT and iNKT cells. Fewer insertions marked abundant cord blood beta clonotypes; young adult naive trended weakly, memory not at all. Modeled out-of-frame TCR alpha sharing in monozygotic twins fell below observed levels.

TCRdb fed the 5' RACE reads into MiXCR, producing one record per CDR3 protein. The sample records about 920,000 distinct CDR3 sequences, approximately 13% being singletons. As for this clonotype: Its antigen is as yet unknown.

Germline CDR1 reads SNHLY; CDR2 reads FYNNEI. Trimming cost V 6 bases and J 4 bases, with 15 bases left between them. The CDR3 has 15 amino acids. Among all donors, each was a healthy Caucasian. In addition, the sample was reused for a study of yellow fever vaccine responses in identical twins.

Sequences were obtained from PBMCs. This TCR came from a woman aged 18-35 years in good health. The rearrangement links TRBV2 to TRBJ2-2; D gene uncertain. The CDR3 spells CASRAPPPGTGELFF. Here the CDR3 DNA reads TGTGCCAGCAGGGCACCCCCGCCGGGCACCGGGGAGCTGTTTTTT. Filled out from reference TRBV2 and TRBJ2-2, the complete variable domain reads EPEVTQTPSHQVTQMGQEVILRCVPISNHLYFYWYRQILGQKVEFLVSFYNNEISEKSEIFDDQFSVERPDGSNFTLKIRSTKLEDSAMYFCASRAPPPGTGELFFGEGSRLTVL.